This T cell receptor (beta chain) was captured by sequencing in a study of blood T cells in healthy people across ages (dated by TCRdb to between 2014 and 2017). With respect to the entire study: In model experiments, template switching captured about one uniquely barcoded TCR beta cDNA molecule for every two T cells. To avoid experimental bias, donors of different ages were spread randomly across the sequencing lanes. Using deep sequencing normalized with unique cDNA molecular identifiers, the study measured how TCR beta repertoire diversity changes with age. Donors were grouped into four age groups: young (average roughly 17 years), middle-aged (39), aged (around 62) and long-lived (around 80). For two donors (one aged 18 to 30 and one aged 80 or older), the study analyzed two additional independent replicas of 1 million unique cDNA reads from the same blood draw.

The donors were 40 or so Caucasian individuals from Russia, aged roughly 6 to 90 years, who were systemically healthy. Each donor gave roughly 11 milliliters of peripheral blood, drawn into EDTA-treated Vacutainer tubes. Ficoll-Paque density-gradient centrifugation was used to isolate PBMCs, with at least 6.5 million per sample. Total RNA was extracted from PBMCs with Trizol reagent, with at least 5 micrograms obtained per sample. The percentages of naive CD45RAhigh/CD27high T cells were determined by flow cytometry on a PBMC aliquot from every donor. Libraries were prepared through 5' RACE. The sequencing machine was an Illumina HiSeq 2500. The second PCR ran for roughly 7 to 12 cycles and used a J-beta primer mix along with a sample-barcoded 5' primer. A template-switch 5' adaptor carrying 12 random nucleotides introduced a unique molecular identifier onto each TCR beta cDNA molecule. Each sample yielded at least 2.5 million CDR3-containing paired-end reads. First-strand cDNA was synthesized from all RNA with the Mint cDNA synthesis kit, primed by a TRBC-specific oligonucleotide. All cDNA was treated with uracil-DNA glycosylase and then went through a first 18-cycle PCR with the universal primers M1SS and BC2_uni_R. For the original study's pipeline: For normalization, 1 million high-quality reads were randomly selected from each sample, with every read carrying a distinct molecular identifier. Instead of being binned into consensus sequences, reads that shared molecular identifiers were thrown out. CDR3 identification, clonotype clustering and error correction used MiTCR with a Q25 quality threshold and the strictest error-elimination algorithm. Lower-bound total TCR beta diversity was estimated with a nonparametric unseen species model using Euler transformation. TCRdb reran the public reads through fastp at Q25 and MiXCR, keeping productive beta chains. CDR3 protein duplicates are merged, each entry listing the most common genes and DNA. The V and J calls, along with clone size, are taken from TCRdb and not from the paper's own processing. This sample is represented by hundreds of thousands of distinct CDR3 sequences; 32% of them were singletons. The ten most abundant clones make up 15% of the sample.

Overall results and qualifications from the work: Total diversity estimates from one million sequenced T cells were considered lower bounds and underestimates. A strong correlation was found between observed TCR beta diversity and the percentage of naive T cells measured by flow cytometry. Observed TCR beta diversity per million T cells fell roughly linearly with age, and a significant reduction was already apparent by age around 44. The CMV infection status of donors was not known, potentially confounding age-related changes in expanded clonotypes. Bulk unsorted PBMC profiling prevented conclusive comparison of naive and antigen-experienced compartments. Compared with the aged group, the long-lived group had more naive CD4+ T cells, fewer expanded clones and increased TCR diversity, a pattern suggesting age selection.

Turning to this clonotype: What antigen it recognizes has not been identified. Nothing much larger sits one base from this clone, and base qualities are not available.

The CDR3 numbers 14 residues from cysteine through phenylalanine. The read is trimmed to its CDR3 DNA, 42 bases read in frame from base 1. Per the germline V gene, SGHRS is the CDR1 and YFSETQ is the CDR2. This TCR was sampled from a woman of 80 years or more in good health. Donor details come from another sample of the same person, matched by shared clones. This receptor chain uses TRBV5-1 and TRBJ2-7, with an unclear D gene assignment. The tail of the sequence fits TRBJ2-5 better, so the J call may be wrong. Sequencing was done on a sample of blood. The CDR3 protein sequence reads: CASSLRPGQETQYF. The DNA is TGCGCCAGCAGCTTGAGACCGGGCCAAGAGACCCAGTACTTC.